The 4 T cell receptor beta chains in this list originate from one sample, sequenced in a study of CD8+CD57+ T cells in acquired aplastic anemia. The TCR beta profiling, which covered VDJ combination and CDR3 sequence, was carried out using genomic DNA as the template. One entry per CDR3 protein, called by TCRdb with MiXCR from the reads. The table has under 350,000 distinct CDR3 sequences, approximately 56% seen once. The sequenced sample consisted of sorted CD4+, CD8+, or CD8+CD57+ T cells (not recorded which) from PBMCs. The receptors come from a human donor with severe aplastic anemia or a healthy control (not recorded which).

The V call is TRBV29-1, the J call TRBJ2-1; D unclear. The germline gives CDR1 SQVTM, CDR2 ANQGSEA. V lost 7 bases, J lost 6 bases, and 10 bases lay in between. The CDR3 has 11 amino acids. The CDR3 nucleotides read TGCAGCGGGGAAGGCGTCAATGAGCAGTTCTTC. Amino acid sequence: CSGEGVNEQFF.

In its sample, this clonotype was seen a few times. The V and J genes are TRBV15 and TRBJ1-1; 12 bases are a match to TRBD1. Germline V lookup: CDR1 LNHNV, CDR2 YYDKDF (reference sequence). The CDR3 spans 19 residues. J was trimmed by 5 bases and V by 3 bases; bases with no gene match: 16. CDR3: CATSRPFGTGGARGTEAFF. The CDR3, as DNA: TGTGCCACCAGCAGGCCATTTGGGACAGGGGGCGCGAGGGGAACTGAAGCTTTCTTT.

This clonotype came up a few times. The genes are TRBV7-2 and TRBJ2-3; D not resolved. CDR3 size: 12 residues. With 3 bases removed from V and 4 bases from J, the gap between germline ends came to 5 bases. The V gene's germline CDR1 is SGHTA and CDR2 FQGNSA. The CDR3 spells CASSFMADTQYF. The CDR3 DNA follows: TGTGCCAGCAGCTTTATGGCAGATACGCAGTATTTT.

The genes are TRBV14 and TRBJ2-3; 8 bases fit TRBD2. Germline values: CDR1 SGHDN, CDR2 FVKESK. CDR3 length equals 16 residues. V gave up 0 bases and J gave up 4 bases; unmatched junction bases: 6. The CDR3 DNA follows: TGTGCCAGCAGCCAAGATCTTATAGCGGGGCCAGATACGCAGTATTTT. It encodes CASSQDLIAGPDTQYF.